This T cell receptor beta chain is drawn from a study of CD8+CD57+ T cells in acquired aplastic anemia. Broader study findings: Overlap between patients and controls comprised twenty-nine CD8+ CDR3 sequences.

J lost 2 bases, V lost 6 bases, and 7 bases had no gene match. The CDR3 has 14 amino acids. CDR1 and CDR2 (germline): SGHRS, YFSETQ. TCR beta VDJ and CDR3 were profiled, and genomic DNA was the template. TCRdb independently ran MiXCR on the reads; one entry per CDR3 protein. The repertoire holds tens of thousands of distinct CDR3 sequences, roughly 54% seen once, with under 2.5% in the top ten. Comment on this clonotype: Its target is not known.

The material sequenced was sorted CD4+, CD8+, or CD8+CD57+ T cells (not recorded which) from PBMCs. V gene TRBV5-1 combines with J gene TRBJ2-7; 8 bases match TRBD1. The sequence came from a human donor in good health, serving as a control. The CDR3 DNA follows: TGCGCCAGCAACCTCGGACAGGGCACCTACGAGCAGTACTTC. Its protein product is CASNLGQGTYEQYF.